A selection of T cell receptor beta chains follows, all from one sample in a study of T cell repertoires in cytomegalovirus infection. TCRdb analysed the reads with MiXCR anew, one entry per CDR3 protein. The repertoire has 600,000 to 800,000 distinct CDR3 sequences, 24% of them found once; the top ten carry 6.5% to 10%. The sequenced material came from CD8+ T cells from PBMCs. These receptors came from a human donor in good health (CMV status not recorded). Some clones in this sample may be carry-over from other donors' samples. Each CDR3 is given with its conserved first and last residue. The D gene is left open where the match is weak. The size entry is marked missing in some rows and otherwise reads once, few, many or a size class.

TRBD1 | TRBJ2-3 | many | TRBV7-2 | CASSNPGQGTTDTQYF | TGTGCCAGCAGCAATCCGGGACAGGGTACCACAGATACGCAGTATTTT
. | TRBJ2-5 | . | TRBV11-3 | CANSLGSSNQETQYF | TGTGCCAACAGCTTAGGCTCTAGCAACCAAGAGACCCAGTACTTC
. | TRBJ2-6 | few | TRBV14 | CASSPKDRTGFPLFGANVLTF | TGTGCCAGCAGCCCTAAAGACCGAACAGGGTTCCCCCTCTTTGGGGCCAACGTCCTGACTTTC
. | TRBJ1-5 | many | TRBV10-3 | CAISEAGPGGNQPQHF | TGTGCCATCAGTGAGGCGGGCCCGGGGGGCAATCAGCCCCAGCATTTT
TRBD1 | TRBJ1-2 | few | TRBV27 | CASSLSMGDRENYGYTF | TGTGCCAGCAGTTTATCGATGGGGGACAGAGAGAACTATGGCTACACCTTC
. | TRBJ1-2 | few | TRBV7-2 | CASGGARANYGYTF | TGTGCCAGCGGGGGGGCCCGAGCTAACTATGGCTACACCTTC
. | TRBJ1-5 | . | TRBV4-1 | CASSQGEAGVNQPQHF | TGCGCCAGCAGCCAAGGGGAGGCAGGCGTCAATCAGCCCCAGCATTTT
. | TRBJ2-1 | . | TRBV9 | CASRPRESGIREQFF | TGTGCCAGTCGACCTCGGGAGTCGGGCATCAGGGAGCAGTTCTTC
TRBD2 | TRBJ2-7 | few | TRBV6-1 | CASHTSGGHEQYF | TGTGCCAGTCATACTAGCGGGGGACACGAGCAGTACTTC
. | TRBJ1-1 | few | TRBV2 | CASRGTAEAFF | TGTGCCAGCAGGGGGACCGCTGAAGCTTTCTTT
. | TRBJ2-2 | many | TRBV7-6 | CASSVGQTTGELFF | TGTGCCAGCAGCGTAGGACAGACCACCGGGGAGCTGTTTTTT
. | TRBJ1-2 | . | TRBV4-1 | CASSQDGPRRGYTF | TGCGCCAGCAGCCAAGACGGGCCACGGAGGGGCTACACCTTC
. | TRBJ1-1 | . | TRBV6-2/TRBV6-3 | CASSSRYLRPFEAFF | TGTGCCAGCAGTTCTAGATACCTACGACCGTTTGAAGCTTTCTTT
. | TRBJ1-5 | few | TRBV4-1 | CASSLRAGINQPQHF | TGCGCCAGCAGCCTGAGGGCAGGGATAAATCAGCCCCAGCATTTT
. | TRBJ2-5 | . | TRBV6-6 | CASSLRGPNQETQYF | TGTGCCAGCAGCCTACGGGGACCTAACCAAGAGACCCAGTACTTC
. | TRBJ1-1 | many | TRBV7-6 | CASSLSGQLNTEAFF | TGTGCCAGCAGCCTTTCAGGACAGCTGAACACTGAAGCTTTCTTT
TRBD1 | TRBJ2-3 | many | TRBV7-2 | CASTLNRGSTDTQYF | TGTGCCAGCACCCTAAACAGGGGTAGCACAGATACGCAGTATTTT
. | TRBJ2-3 | few | TRBV28 | CASSLILPGTASTDTQYF | TGTGCCAGCAGTTTAATCCTCCCCGGGACGGCTAGCACAGATACGCAGTATTTT
. | TRBJ1-2 | . | TRBV20-1 | CSARDGGFDYGYTF | TGCAGTGCTAGAGATGGGGGGTTTGACTATGGCTACACCTTC
TRBD1 | TRBJ1-1 | . | TRBV29-1 | CSVGQGNLAFF | TGCAGCGTGGGACAGGGGAATCTAGCTTTCTTT
. | TRBJ2-5 | . | TRBV6-6 | CASSYLVGQETQYF | TGTGCCAGCAGTTATCTGGTAGGACAAGAGACCCAGTACTTC
. | TRBJ1-6 | many | TRBV7-2 | CASSLVQGNSPLHF | TGTGCCAGCAGCTTAGTTCAAGGGAATTCACCCCTCCACTTT
. | TRBJ1-1 | few | TRBV4-2 | CASSQEGGPYTEAFF | TGTGCCAGCAGCCAGGAGGGAGGGCCCTACACTGAAGCTTTCTTT
TRBD1 | TRBJ1-1 | many | TRBV19 | CASTPGQGLNTEAFF | TGTGCCAGTACTCCGGGACAGGGCTTGAACACTGAAGCTTTCTTT
. | TRBJ2-4 | . | TRBV2 | CARTQDPGAKNIQYF | TGTGCCAGGACCCAGGACCCTGGGGCCAAAAACATTCAGTACTTC
. | TRBJ1-6 | . | TRBV6-5 | CASRLGPYNSPLHF | TGTGCCAGCAGGCTAGGGCCCTATAATTCACCCCTCCACTTT
TRBD1 | TRBJ2-1 | . | TRBV7-9 | CASSSMGQDSYNEQFF | TGTGCCAGCAGCTCCATGGGACAGGACTCCTACAATGAGCAGTTCTTC
. | TRBJ2-3 | . | TRBV9 | CASSVATRVSTDTQYF | TGTGCCAGCAGCGTAGCTACGCGGGTAAGCACAGATACGCAGTATTTT
TRBD2 | TRBJ2-3 | . | TRBV7-9 | CASIHFPLLAGAPLYLADTQYF | TGTGCCAGCATCCATTTCCCCCTACTAGCGGGGGCCCCACTTTACTTGGCAGATACGCAGTATTTT
TRBD1 | TRBJ1-2 | few | TRBV4-1 | CASSQEATGAVVYGYTF | TGCGCCAGCAGCCAAGAGGCGACAGGGGCCGTCGTTTATGGCTACACCTTC
. | TRBJ1-5 | . | TRBV6-6 | CASSSAYSQPQHF | TGTGCCAGCAGTTCCGCTTATAGTCAGCCCCAGCATTTT